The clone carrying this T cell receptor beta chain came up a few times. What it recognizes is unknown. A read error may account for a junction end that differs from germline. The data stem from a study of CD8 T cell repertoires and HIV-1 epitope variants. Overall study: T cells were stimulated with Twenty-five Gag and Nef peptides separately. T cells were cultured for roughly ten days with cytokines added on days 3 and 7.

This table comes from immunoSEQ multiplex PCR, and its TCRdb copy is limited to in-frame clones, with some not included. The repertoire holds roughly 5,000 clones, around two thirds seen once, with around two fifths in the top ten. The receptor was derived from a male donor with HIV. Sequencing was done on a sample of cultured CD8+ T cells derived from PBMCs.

The CDR3 reads CASNLGLNYGYTF. The CDR3 bases are TGTGCCAGCAATTTAGGGTTAAACTATGGCTACACCTTC. The chain combines TRBV28 with TRBJ1-2; D remains ambiguous. Germline V gene sequence: CDR1 MDHEN, CDR2 SYDVKM. CDR3 length: 13 amino acids.